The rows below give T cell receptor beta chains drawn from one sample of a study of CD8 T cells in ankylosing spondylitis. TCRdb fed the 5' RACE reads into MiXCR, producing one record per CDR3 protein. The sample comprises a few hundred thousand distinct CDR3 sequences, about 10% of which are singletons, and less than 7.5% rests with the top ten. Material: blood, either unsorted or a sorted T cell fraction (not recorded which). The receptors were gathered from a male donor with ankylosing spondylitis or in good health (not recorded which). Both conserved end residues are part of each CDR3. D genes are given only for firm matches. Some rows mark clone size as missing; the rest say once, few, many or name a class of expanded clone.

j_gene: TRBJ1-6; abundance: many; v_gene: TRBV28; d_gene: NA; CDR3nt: TGTGCCAGCAGTTGGGTGACAAGAAGTAATTCACCCCTCCACTTT; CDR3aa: CASSWVTRSNSPLHF
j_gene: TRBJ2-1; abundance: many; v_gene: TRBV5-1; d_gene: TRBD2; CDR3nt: TGCGCCAGCAGCTTAGGTAGCGGGGAATACAATGAGCAGTTCTTC; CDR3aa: CASSLGSGEYNEQFF
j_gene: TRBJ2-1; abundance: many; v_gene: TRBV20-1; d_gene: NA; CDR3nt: TGCAGTGCTACTCTCAGCGTTTCCTACAATGAGCAGTTCTTC; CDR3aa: CSATLSVSYNEQFF
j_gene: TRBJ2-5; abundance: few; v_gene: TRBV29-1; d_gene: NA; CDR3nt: TGCAGCGTGGTGGAGTCCAACCAAGAGACCCAGTACTTC; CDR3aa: CSVVESNQETQYF
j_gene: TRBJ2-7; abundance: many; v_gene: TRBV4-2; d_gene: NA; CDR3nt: TGTGCCAGCAGCCAAAACGTCGGGGTTTACGAGCAGTACTTC; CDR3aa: CASSQNVGVYEQYF
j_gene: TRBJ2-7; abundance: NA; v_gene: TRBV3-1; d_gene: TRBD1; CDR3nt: TGTGCCAGCAGCCAGGGACAGATGAACTCCTACGAGCAGTACTTC; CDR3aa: CASSQGQMNSYEQYF
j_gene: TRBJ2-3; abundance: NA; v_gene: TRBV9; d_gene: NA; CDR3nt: TGTGCCAGCAGCACCCGACCCGGGACTAGCACAGATACGCAGTATTTT; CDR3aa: CASSTRPGTSTDTQYF
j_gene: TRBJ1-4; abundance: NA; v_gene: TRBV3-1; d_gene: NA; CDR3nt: TGTGCCAGCAGCCTTTACAGGGATGCGGAAAAACTGTTTTTT; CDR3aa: CASSLYRDAEKLFF
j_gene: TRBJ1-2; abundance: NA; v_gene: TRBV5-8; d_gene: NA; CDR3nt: TGTGCCAGCAGCTTGAGCCAGGCGTACTATGGCTACACCTTC; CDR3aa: CASSLSQAYYGYTF
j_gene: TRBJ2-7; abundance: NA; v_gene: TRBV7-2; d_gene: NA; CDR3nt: TGTGCCAGCAGCTTAGCTGGCATGACCTACGAGCAGTACTTC; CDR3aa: CASSLAGMTYEQYF
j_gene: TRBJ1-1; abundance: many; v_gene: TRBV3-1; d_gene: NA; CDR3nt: TGTGCCAGCAGCCAAGGCGTTGAGAACACTGAAGCTTTCTTT; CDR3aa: CASSQGVENTEAFF
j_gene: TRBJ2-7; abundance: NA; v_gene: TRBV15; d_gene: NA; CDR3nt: TGTGCCACCAGCAGAGTGGGTCCCGGGTACGAGCAGTACTTC; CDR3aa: CATSRVGPGYEQYF
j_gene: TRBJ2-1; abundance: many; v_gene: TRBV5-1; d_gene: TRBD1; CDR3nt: TGCGCCAGCAGCTCTCGGGACAGGGGGAACGATGAGCAGTTCTTC; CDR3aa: CASSSRDRGNDEQFF
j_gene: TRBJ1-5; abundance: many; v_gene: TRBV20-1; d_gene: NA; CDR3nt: TGCAGTGCTAGAGAACAGAGAAATCAGCCCCAGCATTTT; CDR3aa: CSAREQRNQPQHF
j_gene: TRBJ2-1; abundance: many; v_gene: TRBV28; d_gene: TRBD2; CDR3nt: TGTGCCAGCAGCCGGACTAGCGGTAGCTCCTACAATGAGCAGTTCTTC; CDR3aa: CASSRTSGSSYNEQFF
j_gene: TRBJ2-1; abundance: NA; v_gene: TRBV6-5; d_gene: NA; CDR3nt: TGTGCCAGCAGTTCCCCCCTAGGAAGGCACTTCAATGAGCAGTTCTTC; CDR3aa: CASSSPLGRHFNEQFF
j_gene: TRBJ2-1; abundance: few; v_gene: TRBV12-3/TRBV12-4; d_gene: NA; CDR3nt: TGTGCCAGCAGTTGGACGGATTCCTACAATGAGCAGTTCTTC; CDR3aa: CASSWTDSYNEQFF
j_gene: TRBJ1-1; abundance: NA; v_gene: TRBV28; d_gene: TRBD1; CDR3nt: TGTGCCAGCAGGGCGACAGGGGGTGGCACTGAAGCTTTCTTT; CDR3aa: CASRATGGGTEAFF
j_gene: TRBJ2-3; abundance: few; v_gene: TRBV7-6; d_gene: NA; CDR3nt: TGTGCCAGCAGCTTAGTTACCGGGGCATATACGCAGTATTTT; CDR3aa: CASSLVTGAYTQYF
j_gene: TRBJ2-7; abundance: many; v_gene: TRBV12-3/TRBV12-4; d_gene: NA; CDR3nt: TGTGCCAGCACCGCGCACAGTAGCTCCTACGAGCAGTACTTC; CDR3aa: CASTAHSSSYEQYF
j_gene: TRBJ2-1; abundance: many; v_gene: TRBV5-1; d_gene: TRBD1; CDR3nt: TGCGCCAGCAGCCCCCAGGACGAAAACAGGGGTGAGCAGTTCTTC; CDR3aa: CASSPQDENRGEQFF
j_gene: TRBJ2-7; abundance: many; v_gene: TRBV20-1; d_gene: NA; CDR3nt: TGCAGTGCTCCCCGGGAGAGCTCCTACGAGCAGTACTTC; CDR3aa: CSAPRESSYEQYF
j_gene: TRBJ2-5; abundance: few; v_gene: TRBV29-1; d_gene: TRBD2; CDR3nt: TGCAGCGGACTAGCGGGGGAGACCCAGTACTTC; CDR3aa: CSGLAGETQYF
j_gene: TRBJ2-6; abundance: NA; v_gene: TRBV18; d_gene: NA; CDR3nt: TGTGCCAGCTCACCACAGTTCTCTGGGGCCAACGTCCTGACTTTC; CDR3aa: CASSPQFSGANVLTF
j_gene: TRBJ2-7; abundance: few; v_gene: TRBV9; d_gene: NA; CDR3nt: TGTGCCAGCAGCGTAGGGCCATCAGATCGCTACGAGCAGTACTTC; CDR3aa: CASSVGPSDRYEQYF
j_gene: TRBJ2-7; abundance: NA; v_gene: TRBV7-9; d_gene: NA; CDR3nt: TGTGCCAGCAGCTTAATCGACAAAACCTACGAGCAGTACTTC; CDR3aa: CASSLIDKTYEQYF
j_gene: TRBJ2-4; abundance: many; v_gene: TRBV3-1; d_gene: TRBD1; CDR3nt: TGTGCCAGCACGGACAGGGTGGGCATTCAGTACTTC; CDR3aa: CASTDRVGIQYF
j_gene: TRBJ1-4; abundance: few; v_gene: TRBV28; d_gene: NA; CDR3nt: TGTGCCAGCAGTTTAGGCGGGGTCTCGGGTGAAAAACTGTTTTTT; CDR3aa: CASSLGGVSGEKLFF
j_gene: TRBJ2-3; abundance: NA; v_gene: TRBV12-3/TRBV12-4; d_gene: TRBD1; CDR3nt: TGTGCCAGCAGTCCACAGGGGTTTTATAGCACAGATACGCAGTATTTT; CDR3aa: CASSPQGFYSTDTQYF
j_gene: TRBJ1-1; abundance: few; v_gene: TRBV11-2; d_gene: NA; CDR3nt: TGTGCCAGCAGCCCTCGCGGGGGCTTTGGGTGGGCTTTCTTT; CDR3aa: CASSPRGGFGWAFF
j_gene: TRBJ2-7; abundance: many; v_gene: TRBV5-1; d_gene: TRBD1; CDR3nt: TGCGCCAGCAAGACAGGGGGGACTTACGAGCAGTACTTC; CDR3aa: CASKTGGTYEQYF
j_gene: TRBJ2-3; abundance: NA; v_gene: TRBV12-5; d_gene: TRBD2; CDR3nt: TGTGCTAGTGGTTTGGACCAGCGGGGGAGCACAGATACGCAGTATTTT; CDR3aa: CASGLDQRGSTDTQYF
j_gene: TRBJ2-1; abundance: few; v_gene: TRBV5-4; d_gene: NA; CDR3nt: TGTGCCAGCAGCTTATGGCCGGGGAATGAGCAGTTCTTC; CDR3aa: CASSLWPGNEQFF
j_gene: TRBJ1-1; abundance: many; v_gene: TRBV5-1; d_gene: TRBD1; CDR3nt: TGCGCCAGCAGCAGGACAGGGGGCCGAATGCCTGAAGCTTTCTTT; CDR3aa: CASSRTGGRMPEAFF
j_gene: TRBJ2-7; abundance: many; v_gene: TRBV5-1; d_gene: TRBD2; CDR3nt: TGCGCCAGCAGTGGGGGGACTAGCAACGACGAGCAGTACTTC; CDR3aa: CASSGGTSNDEQYF
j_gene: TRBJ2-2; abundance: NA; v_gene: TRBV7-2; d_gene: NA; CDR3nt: TGTGCCAGCAGCTTAACGCAGGGCGCCGGGGAGCTGTTTTTT; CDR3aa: CASSLTQGAGELFF
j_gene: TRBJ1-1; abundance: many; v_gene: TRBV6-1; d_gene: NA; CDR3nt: TGTGCCAGCAGAGCCGGAGGGGAGAACACTGAAGCTTTCTTT; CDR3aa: CASRAGGENTEAFF
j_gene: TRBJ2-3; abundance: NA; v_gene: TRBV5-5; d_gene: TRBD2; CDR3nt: TGTGCCAGCAGCTTCCTAGCGGGAGGGACGGATACGCAGTATTTT; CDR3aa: CASSFLAGGTDTQYF
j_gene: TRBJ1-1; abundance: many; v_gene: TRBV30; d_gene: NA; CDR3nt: TGTGCCTGGAGTGTAGGCAGTAAATACACTGAAGCTTTCTTT; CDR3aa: CAWSVGSKYTEAFF
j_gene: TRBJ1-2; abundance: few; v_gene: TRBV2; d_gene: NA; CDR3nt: TGTGCCAGCAGTAGCTCGCTTGACTATGGCTACACCTTC; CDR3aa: CASSSSLDYGYTF
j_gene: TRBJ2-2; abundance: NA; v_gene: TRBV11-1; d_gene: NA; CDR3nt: TGTGCCAGCAGCCGACAGCTACCGAACACCGGGGAGCTGTTTTTT; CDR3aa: CASSRQLPNTGELFF
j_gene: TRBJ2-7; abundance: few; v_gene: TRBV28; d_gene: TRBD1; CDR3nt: TGTGCCAGCAGTTTTTTTCCCTTCCGGGACAGGGCGTCGGACGAGCAGTACTTC; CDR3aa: CASSFFPFRDRASDEQYF
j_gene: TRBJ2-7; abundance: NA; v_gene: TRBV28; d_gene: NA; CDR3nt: TGTGCCAGCAGTTTACGGCAGGCCTACCCCTACGAGCAGTACTTC; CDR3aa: CASSLRQAYPYEQYF
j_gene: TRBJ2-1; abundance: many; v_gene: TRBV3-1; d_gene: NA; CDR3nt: TGTGCCAGCAGACCATCTCCCTACAGGGAAGAGCAGTTCTTC; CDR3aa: CASRPSPYREEQFF
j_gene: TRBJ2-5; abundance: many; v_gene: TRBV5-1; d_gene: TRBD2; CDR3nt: TGCGCCAGCAGCGGCGCTAGCGGGCAAGAGACCCAGTACTTC; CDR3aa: CASSGASGQETQYF
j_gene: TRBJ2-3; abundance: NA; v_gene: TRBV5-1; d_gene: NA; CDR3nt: TGCGCCAGCAGCGGGGACAACACAGATACGCAGTATTTT; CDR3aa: CASSGDNTDTQYF
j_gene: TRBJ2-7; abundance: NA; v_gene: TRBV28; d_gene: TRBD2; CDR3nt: TGTGCCAGCAGTCGAGGCGGGGGGACTATCTCCTACGAGCAGTACTTC; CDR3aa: CASSRGGGTISYEQYF
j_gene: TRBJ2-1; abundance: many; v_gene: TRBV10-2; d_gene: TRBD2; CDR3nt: TGCGCCAGCAGTGAGGGACCGGGGGGATTTCAGCAGTTCTTC; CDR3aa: CASSEGPGGFQQFF
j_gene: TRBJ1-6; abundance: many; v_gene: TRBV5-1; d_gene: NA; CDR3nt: TGCGCCAGCAGCTTGGTTCCCAGCGAGGACCTCCACTTT; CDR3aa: CASSLVPSEDLHF
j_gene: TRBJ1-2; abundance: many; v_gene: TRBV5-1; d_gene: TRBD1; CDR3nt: TGCGCCAGCGCGAGGGGGCGAGATGCTAACTATGGCTACACCTTC; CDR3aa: CASARGRDANYGYTF
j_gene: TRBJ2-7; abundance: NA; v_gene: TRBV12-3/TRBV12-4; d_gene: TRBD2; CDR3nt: TGTGCCAGCAGTCCTTCGATGAGCGGGAGACACGAGCAGTACTTC; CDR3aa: CASSPSMSGRHEQYF
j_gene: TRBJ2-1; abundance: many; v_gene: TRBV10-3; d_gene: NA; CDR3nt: TGTGCCATCAGTTCCGGGACTGGAGCCTACAATGAGCAGTTCTTC; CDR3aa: CAISSGTGAYNEQFF
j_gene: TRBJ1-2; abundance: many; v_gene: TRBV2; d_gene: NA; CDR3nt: TGTGCCAGCAGTGAAGGTTGGGGGCCCTATGGCTACACCTTC; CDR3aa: CASSEGWGPYGYTF
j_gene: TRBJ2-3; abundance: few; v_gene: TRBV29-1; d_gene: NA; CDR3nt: TGCAGCGTTGAACTAGCACAGAAGACCACAGATACGCAGTATTTT; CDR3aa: CSVELAQKTTDTQYF
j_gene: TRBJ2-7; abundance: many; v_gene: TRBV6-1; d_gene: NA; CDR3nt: TGTGCCAGCTGCAGGGGGGGGGCTTACGAGCAGTACTTC; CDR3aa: CASCRGGAYEQYF
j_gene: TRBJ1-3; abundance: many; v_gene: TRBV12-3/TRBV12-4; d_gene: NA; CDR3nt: TGTGCCAGCAGTCCAGGAAACACCATATATTTT; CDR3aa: CASSPGNTIYF
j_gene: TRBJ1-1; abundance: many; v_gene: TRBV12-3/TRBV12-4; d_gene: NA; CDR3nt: TGTGCCAGCAGTACCCACCAGAACACTGAAGCTTTCTTT; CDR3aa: CASSTHQNTEAFF
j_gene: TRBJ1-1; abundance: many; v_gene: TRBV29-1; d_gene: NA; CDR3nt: TGCAGCGTTGAGTACGTCAACACTGAAGCTTTCTTT; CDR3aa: CSVEYVNTEAFF
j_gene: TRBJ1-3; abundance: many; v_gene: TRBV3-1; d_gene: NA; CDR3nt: TGTGCCAGCAGCCAAGAGGGGGGCAACACCATATATTTT; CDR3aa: CASSQEGGNTIYF
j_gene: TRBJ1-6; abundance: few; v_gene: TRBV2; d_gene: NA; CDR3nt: TGTGCCAGCGGGGCGGATCATAATTCACCCCTCCACTTT; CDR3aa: CASGADHNSPLHF